Only one count was recorded for the clone carrying this T cell receptor (beta chain). Its antigen remains unknown. This PCR relied on a set of 60 Vbeta primers and 13 Jbeta primers. The assay was immunoSEQ multiplex PCR, and TCRdb's table has in-frame clones only and misses some. The sample includes approximately 160,000 clones, 60% to 85% of them seen just once. This entry comes from a study of cytomegalovirus exposure and HLA in healthy donors. Notes on the study in general: In a later analysis, a missense DCLRE1C variant was linked to TCR beta V- and J-gene trimming. In a later analysis, parvovirus B19, influenza, CMV and Epstein-Barr virus appeared linked to several top co-occurrence clusters. An analysis done earlier found most TCR beta V segments productive about 87% or about 30% of the time.

The CDR3 totals 17 residues. V gave up 5 bases and J gave up 2 bases; unmatched junction bases: 11. Germline V CDR1 and CDR2: SEHNR, FQNEAQ (reference sequence). The receptor was isolated from a woman between 45 and 60 years old in good health and CMV-seropositive. This chain connects TRBV7-9 to TRBJ1-2; 10 positions agree with TRBD1. Sequenced: PBMCs. The CDR3 region is CASSETGTGVYNYGYTF. As DNA, the CDR3 is TGTGCCAGCAGCGAAACCGGGACAGGGGTTTACAACTATGGCTACACCTTC.